This entry lists 26 T cell receptor beta chains sequenced from one sample in a study of blood T cell repertoires in COVID-19. Repertoires were generated with immunoSEQ multiplex PCR, while TCRdb's copy carries only in-frame clones and drops some. Of over 60,000 clones in the sample, 65% to 90% were seen once. Sequencing was done on a sample of peripheral blood. These receptors came from a middle-aged man with acute or convalescent COVID-19.

The V gene is TRBV7-2, the J gene TRBJ2-1; D perhaps matches TRBD2 (6 bases). Germline CDR1 reads SGHTA; CDR2 reads FQGNSA. Trimming cost V 3 bases and J 5 bases, with 8 bases left between them. The CDR3 extends over 13 amino acids. CDR3 DNA sequence: TGTGCCAGCAGCTTCGAGCGGGACAATGAGCAGTTCTTC. It yields the protein CASSFERDNEQFF.

V is TRBV12-5 and J is TRBJ1-1; D is perhaps TRBD1 (5 bases). V lost 6 bases and J lost 5, with 16 bases in between. The germline V gene has CDR1 LGHNT and CDR2 FRNRAP. CDR3 length equals 14 residues. CDR3 loop: CASGGGVEGTEAFF. Here the CDR3 DNA reads TGTGCTAGTGGCGGGGGGGTAGAGGGAACTGAAGCTTTCTTT. Full variable domain (outside the CDR3, taken from reference TRBV12-5 and TRBJ1-1): DARVTQTPRHKVTEMGQEVTMRCQPILGHNTVFWYRQTMMQGLELLAYFRNRAPLDDSGMPKDRFSAEMPDATLATLKIQPSEPRDSAVYFCASGGGVEGTEAFFGQGTRLTVV.

CDR3: CASTKGGYPDTQYF. For the CDR3, the DNA is TGTGCCAGCACCAAAGGGGGTTACCCAGATACGCAGTATTTT. The rearrangement uses TRBV5-4 and TRBJ2-3; TRBD1 is a possible D gene (6 bases). Germline V gives CDR1 SGHNT, CDR2 YYREEE (reference sequence). V was shortened by 6 bases and J by 4 bases, with 15 bases between the two germline ends. The CDR3 has 14 amino acids.

This CDR3 reads CAWSVGREGTGELFF. For the CDR3, the DNA is TGTGCCTGGAGTGTCGGTAGGGAGGGGACCGGGGAGCTGTTTTTT. The rearrangement uses TRBV30 and TRBJ2-2, with TRBD2 matching 7 bases. Germline loops: CDR1 GTSNPN, CDR2 SVGIG (reference sequence). The V gene end was trimmed by 0 bases and the J gene end by 5 bases; junction bases not matched to a gene: 6. This CDR3 spans 15 amino acids.

As DNA, the CDR3 is TGCGCCAGCAGCCAAGAGCTTCGGCAAGAGACCCAGTACTTC. As protein: CASSQELRQETQYF. V usage is TRBV4-1 and J usage is TRBJ2-5; D is undetermined. V lost 0 bases and J lost 2, with 7 bases in between. Germline V gives CDR1 MGHRA, CDR2 YSYEKL. The CDR3 has 14 amino acids.

The chain uses TRBV4-1 and TRBJ1-2; 7 nucleotides align to TRBD1. V lost 0 bases and J lost 10; bases outside the gene matches: 8. The CDR3 contains 14 residues. Germline-derived CDR1 and CDR2 are MGHRA and YSYEKL. CDR3 amino acids: CASSQDRGDRTYTF. The CDR3 DNA is TGCGCCAGCAGCCAAGATAGGGGGGACAGAACCTACACCTTC.

Here the CDR3 reads CASSLRSGVNEQFF. CDR3 bases: TGTGCCAGCAGCTTGAGGTCAGGGGTCAATGAGCAGTTCTTC. The genes are TRBV5-4 and TRBJ2-1, with TRBD1 as a possible D gene (6 bases). The CDR3 is 14 residues long. Germline CDR1 and CDR2: SGHNT and YYREEE (reference sequence). Between the trimmed V and J ends, which lost 1 base and 6 bases, there was a span of 11 bases.

The chain carries TRBV6-5 and TRBJ1-6; no firm D call. V was trimmed by 6 bases and J by 3 bases, leaving 12 bases between them. This CDR3 has 15 amino acids. Germline V CDR1 and CDR2: MNHEY, SVGAGI. CDR3 DNA: TGTGCCAGCAGAGCCGGCGGCCACTATAATTCACCCCTCCACTTT. This codes for CASRAGGHYNSPLHF.

This clone was picked up a small number of times. The chain uses TRBV6-5 and TRBJ1-5, with TRBD1 matching over 11 bases. The germline V gene has CDR1 MNHEY and CDR2 SVGAGI. V lost 8 bases and J lost 6; bases outside the gene matches: 9. The CDR3 contains 15 residues. CDR3 DNA: TGTGCCAGCGGCAAGGACAGGGGGCTTAGTCAGCCCCAGCATTTT. This sequence encodes CASGKDRGLSQPQHF.

In nucleotides, the CDR3 is TGTGCCAGCAGTTCCCGGGACAGTTATGAAGCTTTCTTT. Translation: CASSSRDSYEAFF. The rearrangement links TRBV12-3 or TRBV12-4 to TRBJ1-1, with 7 nucleotides matching TRBD1. The J segment lost 7 bases and the V segment lost 4 bases, leaving 6 bases of the junction unmatched. The CDR3 spans 13 residues.

This rearrangement joins TRBV3-1 (or the pseudogene TRBV3-2) to TRBJ2-2; tentatively, D is TRBD2 (5 bases). From germline, CDR1 is LGHDT and CDR2 YNNKEL (reference sequence). Trimming pared 6 bases from V and 1 base from J, leaving 6 bases between. This CDR3 has 13 amino acids. The CDR3 DNA is TGTGCCAGCAGGGAGGTGAACACCGGGGAGCTGTTTTTT. This encodes CASREVNTGELFF.

This clone was observed once. The V and J genes are TRBV19 and TRBJ2-3, with TRBD2 matching over 9 bases. The V gene's germline CDR1 is LNHDA and CDR2 SQIVND (reference sequence). The CDR3 loop spans 19 amino acids. V lost 1 base, J lost 2 bases, and 13 bases stayed unmatched. The CDR3 nucleotides read TGTGCCAGTAGTATAGGGGTATCGGGTAGCGGGGGACCCACAGATACGCAGTATTTT. This codes for CASSIGVSGSGGPTDTQYF.

This clone was observed once. The chain recombines TRBV7-2 with TRBJ2-5; the match to TRBD2 covers 10 bases. V shed 3 bases, J shed 4 bases, and the junction held 8 bases outside the gene matches. Germline assignment: CDR1 SGHTA and CDR2 FQGNSA. The CDR3 is 16 amino acids. CDR3: CASSLGRLAGLETQYF. In DNA, the CDR3 is TGTGCCAGCAGCTTGGGACGACTAGCGGGCCTAGAGACCCAGTACTTC.

The CDR3 bases are TGTGCCATCAGTGATGAGGGGGCGATACGTGGCTACACCTTC. Its protein is CAISDEGAIRGYTF. J is TRBJ1-2 and V is TRBV10-3; TRBD1 matches at 7 bases. CDR1 ENHRY and CDR2 SYGVKD come from the germline V gene. The CDR3 runs to 14 residues. V shed 3 bases and J 7 bases; nucleotides not matched to a gene: 8.

The V gene is TRBV18, the J gene TRBJ1-3, with 7 positions matching TRBD1. This CDR3 region has 14 residues. The V gene's germline CDR1 is KGHSH and CDR2 LQKENI. V shed 5 bases, J shed 6 bases, and the junction held 7 bases outside the gene matches. The CDR3 DNA reads TGTGCCAGCTCAGCCGACAGGGATGCAAACACCATATATTTT. Protein product: CASSADRDANTIYF.

The chain has TRBV11-2 and TRBJ1-6, with D maybe TRBD1 (6 bases). The length of the CDR3 is 14 residues. Germline-derived CDR1 and CDR2 are SGHAT and FQNNGV. The V end lost 7 bases, the J end lost 7 bases, and 14 bases lay between the germline ends. As DNA, the CDR3 is TGTGCCAGCACCGCCAACAGGGCAAATTCACCCCTCCACTTT. It encodes CASTANRANSPLHF. The complete variable domain, with remaining parts taken from reference TRBV11-2 and TRBJ1-6, reads EAGVAQSPRYKIIEKRQSVAFWCNPISGHATLYWYQQILGQGPKLLIQFQNNGVVDDSQLPKDRFSAERLKGVDSTLKIQPAKLEDSAVYLCASTANRANSPLHFGNGTRLTVT.

The chain couples TRBV5-5 to TRBJ1-5; a possible D gene is TRBD1 (5 bases). This CDR3 is built from 15 residues. Per germline, CDR1 SGHKS and CDR2 YYEKEE (reference sequence). V was trimmed by 4 bases and J by 0 bases, leaving 11 bases between them. CDR3 residues: CASSLTANSNQPQHF. CDR3 nucleotide sequence: TGTGCCAGCAGCCTGACAGCGAATAGCAATCAGCCCCAGCATTTT.

The V and J genes are TRBV6-5 and TRBJ1-1; the D gene is possibly TRBD1 (5 bases). The CDR3 loop spans 15 amino acids. V dropped 8 bases and J dropped 1 base, with 17 bases sitting between them. CDR1 and CDR2 from the germline V gene are MNHEY and SVGAGI. Here the CDR3 reads CASLGANGGNTEAFF. The DNA for the CDR3 is TGTGCCAGCTTAGGCGCCAACGGGGGGAACACTGAAGCTTTCTTT.

This clone was counted between two and nine times. J is TRBJ2-7 and V is TRBV11-3; 7 bases align to TRBD2. Trimming cost V 7 bases and J 2 bases; bases outside gene matches: 8. The CDR3 sequence is 14 residues long. CDR1 is SGHNT, CDR2 YENEEA, per germline. CDR3: CASKVGLAAYEQYF. CDR3 sequence (DNA): TGTGCCAGCAAGGTCGGCCTAGCGGCCTACGAGCAGTACTTC.

This chain uses TRBV28 with TRBJ2-1, with TRBD2 identical over 8 bases. The CDR3 extends over 14 amino acids. The germline V gene encodes CDR1 MDHEN and CDR2 SYDVKM. Unmatched junction bases numbered 13, after V lost 11 bases and J lost 7 bases. The CDR3 coding sequence is TGTGCCTCAGGAAGGACTAGCACGGTTAATGAGCAGTTCTTC. Protein: CASGRTSTVNEQFF. Full variable domain (outside the CDR3, taken from reference TRBV28 and TRBJ2-1): DVKVTQSSRYLVKRTGEKVFLECVQDMDHENMFWYRQDPGLGLRLIYFSYDVKMKEKGDIPEGYSVSREKKERFSLILESASTNQTSMYLCASGRTSTVNEQFFGPGTRLTVL.

The chain carries TRBV6-1 and TRBJ1-6, with D unclear. The CDR3 spans 14 residues. The germline V gene has CDR1 MNHNS and CDR2 SASEGT. V was clipped by 3 bases and J by 7 bases, with 10 bases between them. As DNA, the CDR3 is TGTGCCAGCAGTGACGCGGGCAGGAATTCACCCCTCCACTTT. Protein: CASSDAGRNSPLHF.

The CDR3: CASTPVGGPAGGYTF. DNA of the CDR3: TGTGCCAGCACCCCGGTAGGGGGCCCCGCGGGAGGCTACACCTTC. The chain uses TRBV7-8 and TRBJ1-2, with 7 bases identical to TRBD1. The germline CDR1 and CDR2 sequences are SGHVS and FQNEAQ. The CDR3 is 15 residues long. J gave up 8 bases and V 7 bases, and 16 bases lay outside the gene matches.

The rearrangement uses TRBV5-1 and TRBJ1-3; the D gene is possibly TRBD1 (5 bases). V shed 2 bases and J shed 2 bases, with 8 bases lying between them. This CDR3 spans 14 amino acids. Germline V gene data show CDR1 as SGHRS and CDR2 as YFSETQ. In DNA form, the CDR3 reads TGCGCCAGCAGCTTAGGGGTCGCTGGAAACACCATATATTTT. Encoded protein: CASSLGVAGNTIYF.

This clone was seen just once. The chain joins TRBV29-1 to TRBJ1-2, with 9 bases that match TRBD1. The trim removed 3 bases at V and 4 bases at J, leaving 6 bases unmatched. The length of the CDR3 is 14 residues. The germline V gene has CDR1 SQVTM and CDR2 ANQGSEA. DNA for the CDR3: TGCAGCGTTGAGATGGACAGGGGAGTCTATGGCTACACCTTC. This sequence encodes CSVEMDRGVYGYTF.

This chain uses TRBV19 with TRBJ1-1; D is unresolved. CDR3 length equals 11 residues. Germline CDR1 reads LNHDA; CDR2 reads SQIVND (reference sequence). Trimming shortened V by 5 bases and J by 4 bases, and 5 bases separated the two germline ends. CDR3 loop: CASSSLTEAFF. The CDR3 region has the DNA TGTGCCAGTAGTTCACTCACTGAAGCTTTCTTT.

This clone has just one count. This sequence joins TRBV5-6 and TRBJ2-1, with TRBD1 identical over 9 bases. J lost 5 bases, V lost 4 bases, and 7 bases had no gene match. CDR3 size: 15 residues. Germline CDR1 SGHDT, CDR2 YYEEEE. CDR3 region: CASSAGTGINNEQFF. The CDR3 nucleotides read TGTGCCAGCAGCGCCGGGACAGGGATCAACAATGAGCAGTTCTTC.